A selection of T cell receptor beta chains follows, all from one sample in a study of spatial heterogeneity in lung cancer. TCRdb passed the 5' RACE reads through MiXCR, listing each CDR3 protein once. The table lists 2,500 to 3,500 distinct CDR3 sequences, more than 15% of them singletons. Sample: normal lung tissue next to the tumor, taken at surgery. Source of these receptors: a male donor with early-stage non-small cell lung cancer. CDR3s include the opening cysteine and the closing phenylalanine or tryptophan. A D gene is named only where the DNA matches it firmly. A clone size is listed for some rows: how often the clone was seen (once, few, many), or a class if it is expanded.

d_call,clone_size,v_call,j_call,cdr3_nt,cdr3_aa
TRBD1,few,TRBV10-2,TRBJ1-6,TGCGCCAGCGGGGAGGGGACAGGGAATTCACCCCTCCACTTT,CASGEGTGNSPLHF
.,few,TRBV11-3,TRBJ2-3,TGTGCCAGCAGCCCGACAGGCACAGATACGCAGTATTTT,CASSPTGTDTQYF
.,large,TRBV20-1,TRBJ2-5,TGCAGTGTTCGACCTAGAAACCAAGAGACCCAGTACTTC,CSVRPRNQETQYF
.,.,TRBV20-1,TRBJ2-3,TGCAGTGCTTCGGGGGCGAGCACAGATACGCAGTATTTT,CSASGASTDTQYF
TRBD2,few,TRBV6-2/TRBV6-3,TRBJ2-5,TGTGCCAGCAGTTACCCTACTAGCGGCCAAGAGACCCAGTACTTC,CASSYPTSGQETQYF
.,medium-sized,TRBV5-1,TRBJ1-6,TGCGCCAGCAGCTTGGAAGGGGGGCGCGATTCACCCCTCCACTTT,CASSLEGGRDSPLHF
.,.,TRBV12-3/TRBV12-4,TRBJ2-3,TGTGCCAGCAGTTTCAGCGGAGAAGGCACAGATACGCAGTATTTT,CASSFSGEGTDTQYF
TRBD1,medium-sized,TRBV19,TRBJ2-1,TGTGCCAGTAGTACGTTGACAGGGCTGACTTACAATGAGCAGTTCTTC,CASSTLTGLTYNEQFF
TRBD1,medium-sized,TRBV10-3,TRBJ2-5,TGTGCCATCAGTGAGTCAGGCGACAGGGTGGGAGAGACCCAGTACTTC,CAISESGDRVGETQYF
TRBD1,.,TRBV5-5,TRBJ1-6,TGTGCCAGCAGCACCGGGACAGCAAATTCACCCCTCCACTTT,CASSTGTANSPLHF
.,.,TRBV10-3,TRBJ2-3,TGTGCCATCTCTGGGGGGGCGCCAGATACGCAGTATTTT,CAISGGAPDTQYF
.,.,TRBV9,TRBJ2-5,TGTGCCAGCAGCGTAGGGGGGCGGCTGAACCACCAAGAGACCCAGTACTTC,CASSVGGRLNHQETQYF
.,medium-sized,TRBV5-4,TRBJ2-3,TGTGCCAGCAGCGGCGGTACGCAGGGGCAGGTAGATACGCAGTATTTT,CASSGGTQGQVDTQYF
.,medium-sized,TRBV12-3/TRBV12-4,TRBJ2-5,TGTGCCAGCAGTCCTTCGGCGGGAGAGACCCAGTACTTC,CASSPSAGETQYF
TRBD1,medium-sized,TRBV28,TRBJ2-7,TGTGCCAGCAGTTTACAGGCAGGGGGTTCCTCCGAGCAGTACTTC,CASSLQAGGSSEQYF
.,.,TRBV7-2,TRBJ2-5,TGTGCCAGCAGCCCCCATCAGGGTCAGTGGGAGACCCAGTACTTC,CASSPHQGQWETQYF
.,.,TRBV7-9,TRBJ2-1,TGTGCCAGCAGGACAGGTCCCAGTTTTTACAATGAGCAGTTCTTC,CASRTGPSFYNEQFF
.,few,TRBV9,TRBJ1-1,TGTGCCAGCAGCGAGATTTTCGACAGCGAAGCTTTCTTT,CASSEIFDSEAFF
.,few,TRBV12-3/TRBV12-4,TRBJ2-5,TGTGCCAGCAGTTTGCAATCGGGACGCGGGGAGACCCAGTACTTC,CASSLQSGRGETQYF
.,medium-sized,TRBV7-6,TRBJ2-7,TGTGCCAGCAGCTTAGATGCAGCCGTGGCCGAGCAGTACTTC,CASSLDAAVAEQYF
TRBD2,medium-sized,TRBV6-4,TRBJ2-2,TGTGCCAGCAGTGCGGTAGCGGGGAACACCGGGGAGCTGTTTTTT,CASSAVAGNTGELFF
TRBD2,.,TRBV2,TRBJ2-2,TGTGCCAGCACTGGTGGAGGACTAGCGGGAGGCCACGGGGAGCTGTTTTTT,CASTGGGLAGGHGELFF
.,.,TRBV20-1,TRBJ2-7,TGCAGTGCTATCCTCCGGGCCTCGAGCTCCTACGAGCAGTACTTC,CSAILRASSSYEQYF
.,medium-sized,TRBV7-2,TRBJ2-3,TGTGCCAGCAGCTTACGGGACTCCACAGATACGCAGTATTTT,CASSLRDSTDTQYF
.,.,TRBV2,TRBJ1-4,TGTGCCAGCAGAATACAGGCAACTAATGAAAAACTGTTTTTT,CASRIQATNEKLFF
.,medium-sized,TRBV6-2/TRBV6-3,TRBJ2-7,TGTGCCAGCAGTTACTTGGGGCTAGGAGAGCAGTACTTC,CASSYLGLGEQYF
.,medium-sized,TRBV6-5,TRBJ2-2,TGTGCCAGCAACGGGGGAATAGGGGAGCTGTTTTTT,CASNGGIGELFF
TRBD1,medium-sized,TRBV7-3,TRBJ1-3,TGTGCCAGCAGCGTTACCGGGACAGGGGCTATGAACACCATATATTTT,CASSVTGTGAMNTIYF
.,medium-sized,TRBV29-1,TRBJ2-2,TGCAGCGTTTACGGACTAAACACCGGGGAGCTGTTTTTT,CSVYGLNTGELFF
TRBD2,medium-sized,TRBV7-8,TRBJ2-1,TGTGCCAGCAGCTCCTATAACGGGGGGATCTACAATGAGCAGTTCTTC,CASSSYNGGIYNEQFF
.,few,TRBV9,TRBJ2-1,TGTGCCAGCAGCGTATACGGGTACAATGAGCAGTTCTTC,CASSVYGYNEQFF
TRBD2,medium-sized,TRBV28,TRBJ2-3,TGTGCCAGCAGTTTTTCTAGCGGGAGGGCAGCAGATACGCAGTATTTT,CASSFSSGRAADTQYF
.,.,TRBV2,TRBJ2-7,TGTGCCAGCAGGGCCAACAGGGATTCCTACGAGCAGTACTTC,CASRANRDSYEQYF
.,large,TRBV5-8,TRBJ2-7,TGTGCCAGCAGCTTGTTGAATTCCTACGAGCAGTACTTC,CASSLLNSYEQYF
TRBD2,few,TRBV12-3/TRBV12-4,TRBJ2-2,TGTGCCAGCAGTAAGATCCCGGGGGGGGTTTTTAACACCGGGGAGCTGTTTTTT,CASSKIPGGVFNTGELFF
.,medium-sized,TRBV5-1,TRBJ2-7,TGCGCCAGCAGCTTGGGACACTCCTACGAGCAGTACTTC,CASSLGHSYEQYF
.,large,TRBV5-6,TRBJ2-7,TGTGCCAGCAGCACCCCGCGCAGGGGGGGTATCGACGAGCAGTACTTC,CASSTPRRGGIDEQYF
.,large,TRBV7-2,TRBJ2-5,TGTGCCAGCAGCTCCGGGACCCTGGGAGAGACCCAGTACTTC,CASSSGTLGETQYF
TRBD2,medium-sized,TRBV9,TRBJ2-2,TGTGCCAGCAGCGTATCGACGGGAGGGCCCTACCCCGGGGAGCTGTTTTTT,CASSVSTGGPYPGELFF
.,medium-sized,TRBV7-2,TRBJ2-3,TGTGCCAGCAGCCCGGGGAATACGCAGTATTTT,CASSPGNTQYF